Presented here are 2 T cell receptor beta chains from one specimen sequenced in a study of shared clonotypes between healthy human individuals. The protocol was immunoSEQ multiplex PCR, while the TCRdb copy is restricted to in-frame clones and leaves out a portion. The profile covers roughly 890,000 clones, with 80% to 95% appearing a single time and about 25% taken by the ten largest. Naivety among CD8 cells was defined by CD45RO negativity and positive CCR7 selection, thereby excluding terminally differentiated effector memory CD45RA+ cells. Sequencing was performed on naive CD8+ T cells sorted from blood. The receptors here all came from a man aged 30 to 39 in good health.

This clone occurred a few times. V is TRBV7-2 and J is TRBJ2-2; D unclear. The ends were cut back, 1 base at V and 4 bases at J, with 4 bases in the middle. This CDR3 has 13 residues. CDR1 is SGHTA, CDR2 FQGNSA, per germline. As DNA, the CDR3 is TGTGCCAGCAGCTTAGATTTCACCGGGGAGCTGTTTTTT. Translating gives CASSLDFTGELFF.

Details on this clone: A much more abundant neighbour one base away suggests this may be a read error. The V and J genes are TRBV6-1 and TRBJ2-7, with D perhaps TRBD1 (7 bases). This CDR3 spans 13 amino acids. Trimming removed 8 bases at V and 0 bases at J, with 11 bases between. From germline, CDR1 is MNHNS and CDR2 SASEGT. This CDR3 is CASGGTDSYEQYF. CDR3 coding DNA: TGTGCCAGCGGAGGGACAGACTCCTACGAGCAGTACTTC.